The 13 T cell receptor beta chains below all came from one sample that was sequenced in a study of T cell changes during pregnancy in multiple sclerosis. Method: immunoSEQ multiplex PCR; TCRdb's copy keeps in-frame clones and lacks some. Among fewer than 45,000 clones listed, almost 95% were seen once. Source: CD8+ T cells from peripheral blood mononuclear cells, taken in the third trimester of pregnancy. The receptors shown here come from a female donor with multiple sclerosis, enrolled in a pregnancy study.

The V and J genes are TRBV13 and TRBJ2-1, with TRBD2 identical over 8 bases. The CDR3 is 15 amino acids. Per germline, CDR1 PRHDT and CDR2 FYEKMQ (reference sequence). V trimming: 3 bases; J trimming: 3 bases; junction bases outside the gene matches: 4. CDR3 protein: CASSFSGKSYNEQFF. As DNA, the CDR3 is TGTGCCAGCAGCTTTAGCGGGAAAAGCTACAATGAGCAGTTCTTC. The variable domain in full, completed from reference TRBV13 and TRBJ2-1, reads AAGVIQSPRHLIKEKRETATLKCYPIPRHDTVYWYQQGPGQDPQFLISFYEKMQSDKGSIPDRFSAQQFSDYHSELNMSSLELGDSALYFCASSFSGKSYNEQFFGPGTRLTVL.

The rearrangement links TRBV5-6 to TRBJ2-1; D gene unclear. This CDR3 is 14 amino acids long. Germline assignment: CDR1 SGHDT and CDR2 YYEEEE. Trimming removed 1 base at V and 4 bases at J, with 9 bases between. This chain's CDR3 is CASSLNTPYNEQFF. The CDR3 coding sequence is TGTGCCAGCAGCTTGAACACGCCTTACAATGAGCAGTTCTTC.

The chain is built from TRBV5-6 and TRBJ2-5; 7 positions match TRBD2. CDR3 size: 13 residues. V dropped 2 bases and J dropped 4; count of bases not matched to a gene: 2. Germline values: CDR1 SGHDT, CDR2 YYEEEE. The CDR3 reads CASSFSGTETQYF. The CDR3 DNA is TGTGCCAGCAGCTTCAGCGGGACAGAGACCCAGTACTTC.

V and J are TRBV5-1 and TRBJ1-5; 7 bases are shared with TRBD1. Germline trimming cut 4 bases from V and 3 bases from J; bases unmatched to any gene: 1. The CDR3 contains 13 residues. Germline values: CDR1 SGHRS, CDR2 YFSETQ. CDR3 region: CASSTGVNQPQHF. CDR3 sequence (DNA): TGCGCCAGCAGCACAGGGGTCAATCAGCCCCAGCATTTT. The full variable domain, with the rest looked up from reference TRBV5-1 and TRBJ1-5, is KAGVTQTPRYLIKTRGQQVTLSCSPISGHRSVSWYQQTPGQGLQFLFEYFSETQRNKGNFPGRFSGRQFSNSRSEMNVSTLELGDSALYLCASSTGVNQPQHFGDGTRLSIL.

The chain is built from TRBV7-3 and TRBJ1-4; 7 positions match TRBD1. V was clipped by 5 bases and J by 4 bases; unmatched bases: 7. CDR3 length: 15 amino acids. CDR1 and CDR2 (germline): SGHTA, FQGTGA. As DNA, the CDR3 is TGTGCCAGCAGCGTGACAGGGAACCGTAATGAAAAACTGTTTTTT. Translation: CASSVTGNRNEKLFF.

This clone was seen only once. The chain combines TRBV27 with TRBJ2-5; TRBD2 might be the D (6 bases). V lost 4 bases, J lost 5 bases, and 17 bases lay in between. CDR1 is MNHEY, CDR2 SMNVEV, per germline (reference sequence). The CDR3 has 15 residues. CDR3 sequence: CASSWLRGGAETQYF. CDR3 nucleotides: TGTGCCAGCAGTTGGTTGAGGGGAGGAGCGGAGACCCAGTACTTC.

The chain couples TRBV2 to TRBJ2-7; 7 bases line up with TRBD2. CDR3 length: 13 amino acids. V dropped 8 bases and J dropped 4; count of bases not matched to a gene: 8. The germline CDR1 and CDR2 sequences are SNHLY and FYNNEI. The CDR3 loop reads CASYLADPYEQYF. The DNA for the CDR3 is TGTGCCAGCTATCTAGCGGACCCTTACGAGCAGTACTTC.

The genes are TRBV5-6 and TRBJ1-1, with 9 bases identical to TRBD1. J lost 9 bases, V lost 4 bases, and 10 bases had no gene match. The CDR3 contains 14 residues. Germline CDR1 reads SGHDT; CDR2 reads YYEEEE. CDR3: CASSGGTGITKAFF. The CDR3 nucleotides are TGTGCCAGCAGCGGAGGGACAGGGATTACTAAAGCTTTCTTT. The full variable domain, with the rest looked up from reference TRBV5-6 and TRBJ1-1, is DAGVTQSPTHLIKTRGQQVTLRCSPKSGHDTVSWYQQALGQGPQFIFQYYEEEERQRGNFPDRFSGHQFPNYSSELNVNALLLGDSALYLCASSGGTGITKAFFGQGTRLTVV.

The rearrangement joins TRBV27 to TRBJ2-1; possibly TRBD1 for D (6 bases). V lost 6 bases and J lost 9, with 15 bases in between. Germline CDR1 reads MNHEY; CDR2 reads SMNVEV (reference sequence). The CDR3 runs 13 residues. CDR3 nucleotide sequence: TGTGCCAGCAGGACCTTACAGGGAACTGAGCAGTTCTTC. Its translation is CASRTLQGTEQFF.

J is TRBJ2-1 and V is TRBV10-3; 9 bases match TRBD2. This CDR3 is built from 16 residues. Germline assignment: CDR1 ENHRY and CDR2 SYGVKD. V lost 0 bases to trimming and J lost 6 bases; unmatched junction nucleotides: 6. The CDR3 reads CAISESRAGGTNEQFF. The CDR3 coding sequence is TGTGCCATCAGTGAGTCTAGGGCGGGAGGGACCAATGAGCAGTTCTTC.

J is TRBJ2-7 and V is TRBV14; D uncertain. The CDR3 consists of 12 residues. Germline V gene sequence: CDR1 SGHDN, CDR2 FVKESK. The V gene lost 2 bases and the J gene lost 4 bases, with 6 bases spanning the gap. The CDR3 coding sequence is TGTGCCAGCAGCCAATATGTTTACGAGCAGTACTTC. The encoded protein is CASSQYVYEQYF.

This rearrangement joins TRBV5-1 to TRBJ2-7; TRBD1 aligns across 8 bases. The CDR3 extends over 14 amino acids. Germline CDR1 is SGHRS and CDR2 is YFSETQ. Germline trimming cut 3 bases from V and 5 bases from J; bases unmatched to any gene: 7. The CDR3 is CASSWGTGGDEQYF. The CDR3 bases are TGCGCCAGCAGCTGGGGGACAGGCGGTGACGAGCAGTACTTC.

This rearrangement joins TRBV28 to TRBJ2-2; no firm D call. V lost 3 bases and J 1 base, leaving 3 bases between the germline ends. The germline V gene has CDR1 MDHEN and CDR2 SYDVKM. The CDR3 is made up of 13 amino acids. The CDR3 reads CASSFRNTGELFF. CDR3 coding DNA: TGTGCCAGCAGTTTCAGGAACACCGGGGAGCTGTTTTTT.